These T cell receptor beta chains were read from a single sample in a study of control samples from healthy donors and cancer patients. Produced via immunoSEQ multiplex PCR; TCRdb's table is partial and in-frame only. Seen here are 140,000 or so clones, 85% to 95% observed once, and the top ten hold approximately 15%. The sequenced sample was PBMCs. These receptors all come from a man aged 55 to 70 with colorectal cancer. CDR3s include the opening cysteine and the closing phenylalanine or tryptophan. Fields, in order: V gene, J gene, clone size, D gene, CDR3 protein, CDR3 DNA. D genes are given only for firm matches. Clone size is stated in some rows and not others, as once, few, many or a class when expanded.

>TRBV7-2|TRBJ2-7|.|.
CASSPSPGYEQYF
TGTGCCAGCAGCCCTAGCCCGGGTTACGAGCAGTACTTC
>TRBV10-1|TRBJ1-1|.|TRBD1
CASSALTGGEAFF
TGCGCCAGCAGTGCCCTGACAGGGGGCGAAGCTTTCTTT
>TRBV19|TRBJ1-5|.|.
CASSIPDRSNQPQHF
TGTGCCAGTAGTATCCCCGACAGAAGCAATCAGCCCCAGCATTTT
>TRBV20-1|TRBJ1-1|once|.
CSARKEIEAFF
TGCAGTGCTAGGAAGGAGATTGAAGCTTTCTTT
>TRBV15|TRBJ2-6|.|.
CATSRDRAIPGTGANVLTF
TGTGCCACCAGCAGAGATAGGGCCATCCCGGGCACTGGGGCCAACGTCCTGACTTTC
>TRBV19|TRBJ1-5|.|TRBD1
CASSPGQGAGMPQHF
TGTGCCAGTAGTCCCGGACAGGGGGCAGGTATGCCCCAGCATTTT
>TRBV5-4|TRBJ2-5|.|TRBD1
CASSPGQGEETQYF
TGTGCCAGCAGCCCGGGACAGGGGGAGGAGACCCAGTACTTC
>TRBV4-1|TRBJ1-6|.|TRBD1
CASTSPQGVNSPLHF
TGCGCCAGCACCTCACCACAGGGGGTTAATTCACCCCTCCACTTT
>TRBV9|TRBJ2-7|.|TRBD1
CASSVGGQAYEQYF
TGTGCCAGCAGCGTAGGGGGACAGGCCTACGAGCAGTACTTC
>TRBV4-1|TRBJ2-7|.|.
CASSQDRYEQYF
TGCGCCAGCAGCCAAGATCGGTACGAGCAGTACTTC
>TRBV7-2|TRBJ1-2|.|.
CASSQGRGVSGYTF
TGTGCCAGCAGCCAGGGACGCGGGGTGAGCGGCTACACCTTC
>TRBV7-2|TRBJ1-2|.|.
CASSLEWGRAEGYTF
TGTGCCAGCAGCTTAGAATGGGGCAGGGCGGAAGGCTACACCTTC
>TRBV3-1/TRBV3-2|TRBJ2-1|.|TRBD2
CASSLYTSGNYNEQFF
TGTGCCAGCAGCCTTTATACTAGCGGGAACTACAATGAGCAGTTCTTC
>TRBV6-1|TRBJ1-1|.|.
CASSEFGRLNTEAFF
TGTGCCAGCAGTGAATTCGGCAGATTGAACACTGAAGCTTTCTTT
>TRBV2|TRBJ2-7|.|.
CASSRPTQSYEQYF
TGTGCCAGCAGTCGCCCGACACAATCCTACGAGCAGTACTTC
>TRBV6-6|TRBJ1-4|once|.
CASSLSRGAVFEKLFF
TGTGCCAGCAGCCTTAGTCGGGGGGCCGTCTTTGAAAAACTGTTTTTT
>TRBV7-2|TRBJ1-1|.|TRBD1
CASSSDRAGWTEAFF
TGTGCCAGCAGCTCCGACAGGGCGGGTTGGACTGAAGCTTTCTTT
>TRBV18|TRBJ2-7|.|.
CASSPDLRHYEQYF
TGTGCCAGCTCACCGGACTTACGTCACTACGAGCAGTACTTC
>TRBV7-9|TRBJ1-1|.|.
CASSPSPVGNTEAFF
TGTGCCAGCAGCCCGTCGCCCGTGGGGAACACTGAAGCTTTCTTT
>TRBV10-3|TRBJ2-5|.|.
CAIMPSGARGGTQYF
TGTGCCATCATGCCTAGCGGAGCGAGGGGGGGGACCCAGTACTTC
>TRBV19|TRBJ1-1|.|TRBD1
CASRQGERNTEAFF
TGTGCCAGTAGACAGGGGGAGAGGAACACTGAAGCTTTCTTT
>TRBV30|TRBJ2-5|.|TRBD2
CAWSQRGDPRETQYF
TGTGCCTGGAGCCAGCGGGGGGACCCGCGTGAGACCCAGTACTTC
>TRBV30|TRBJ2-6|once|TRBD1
CAWTPLTGRAGANVLTF
TGTGCCTGGACGCCGCTGACAGGGCGTGCTGGGGCCAACGTCCTGACTTTC
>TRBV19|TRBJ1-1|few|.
CASSILQTGTEAFF
TGTGCCAGTAGTATACTCCAAACGGGTACTGAAGCTTTCTTT
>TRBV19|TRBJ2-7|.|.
CASTAQQGSREQYF
TGTGCCAGTACCGCCCAACAAGGATCCCGCGAGCAGTACTTC
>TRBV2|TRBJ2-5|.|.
CASSEGWQKETQYF
TGTGCCAGCAGTGAAGGCTGGCAGAAAGAGACCCAGTACTTC
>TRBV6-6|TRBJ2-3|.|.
CASTFGTLAQYF
TGTGCCAGCACCTTCGGGACTCTTGCGCAGTATTTT
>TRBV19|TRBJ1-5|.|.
CASKPGGERDQPQHF
TGTGCCAGTAAACCCGGAGGGGAAAGGGATCAGCCCCAGCATTTT
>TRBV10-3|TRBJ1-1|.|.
CAISGGSNTEAFF
TGTGCCATCAGTGGTGGCTCGAACACTGAAGCTTTCTTT
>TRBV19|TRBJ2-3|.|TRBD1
CASRGQVTDTQYF
TGTGCCAGTAGAGGACAGGTAACAGATACGCAGTATTTT
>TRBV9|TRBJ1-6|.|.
CASSDYNSPLHF
TGTGCCAGCAGCGACTATAATTCACCCCTCCACTTT
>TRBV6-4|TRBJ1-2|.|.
CASSNQGTLGYTF
TGTGCCAGCAGTAACCAGGGAACCTTGGGCTACACCTTC
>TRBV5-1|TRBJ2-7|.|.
CASSAGTLPMNYEQYF
TGCGCCAGCAGCGCCGGGACTTTACCTATGAATTACGAGCAGTACTTC
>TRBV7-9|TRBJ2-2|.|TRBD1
CASRRQGFTGELFF
TGTGCCAGCAGACGACAGGGGTTCACCGGGGAGCTGTTTTTT
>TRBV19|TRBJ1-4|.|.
CASSMEVGEKLFF
TGTGCCAGTAGTATGGAGGTGGGGGAAAAACTGTTTTTT
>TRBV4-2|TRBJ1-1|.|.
CASSQAGQSGTEAFF
TGTGCCAGCAGCCAGGCCGGACAGTCAGGCACTGAAGCTTTCTTT
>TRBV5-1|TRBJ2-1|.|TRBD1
CASSTGQAAYNEQFF
TGCGCCAGCAGCACAGGACAGGCGGCATACAATGAGCAGTTCTTC
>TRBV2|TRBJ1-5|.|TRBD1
CASGLDRTGRAQHF
TGTGCCAGCGGCCTGGACAGGACCGGGCGGGCCCAGCATTTT
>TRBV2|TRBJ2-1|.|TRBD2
CASPPGLFYNEQFF
TGTGCCAGCCCTCCGGGACTATTCTACAATGAGCAGTTCTTC
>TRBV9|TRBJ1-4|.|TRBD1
CASSSIGTGKLFF
TGTGCCAGCAGCTCCATAGGGACAGGCAAACTGTTTTTT
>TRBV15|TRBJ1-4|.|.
CATSRDMSALEKLFF
TGTGCCACCAGCAGAGACATGTCAGCTCTTGAAAAACTGTTTTTT
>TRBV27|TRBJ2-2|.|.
CASRDTNTGELFF
TGTGCCAGCAGGGATACTAACACCGGGGAGCTGTTTTTT
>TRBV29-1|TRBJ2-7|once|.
CSVVKGGEQYF
TGCAGCGTTGTCAAGGGGGGCGAGCAGTACTTC
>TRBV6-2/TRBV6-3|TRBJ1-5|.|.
CASSRPLARGNQPQHF
TGTGCCAGCAGCCGCCCGTTGGCGAGGGGCAATCAGCCCCAGCATTTT
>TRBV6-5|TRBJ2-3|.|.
CASRVDRIGDTQYF
TGTGCCAGCAGGGTTGACAGGATCGGAGATACGCAGTATTTT
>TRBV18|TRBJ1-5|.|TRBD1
CASSPGQGEQPQHF
TGTGCCAGCTCACCAGGACAGGGAGAACAGCCCCAGCATTTT
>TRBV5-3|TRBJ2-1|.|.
CARSLTGSAEQFF
TGTGCCAGAAGCTTGACAGGGTCCGCTGAGCAGTTCTTC
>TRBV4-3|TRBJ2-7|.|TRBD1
CASSQEPGQSYEQYF
TGCGCCAGCAGCCAAGAACCGGGACAGTCCTACGAGCAGTACTTC
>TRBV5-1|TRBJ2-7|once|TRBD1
CASSPIGDRGYEQYF
TGCGCCAGCAGCCCCATCGGAGACAGGGGCTACGAGCAGTACTTC
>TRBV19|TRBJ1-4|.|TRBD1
CASRDRGPSNEKLFF
TGTGCCAGTAGGGACAGGGGGCCCTCTAATGAAAAACTGTTTTTT
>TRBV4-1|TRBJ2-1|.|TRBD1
CASSLSDRGYNEQFF
TGCGCCAGCAGCCTTTCTGACAGGGGATACAATGAGCAGTTCTTC